A single sample gave rise to the 16 T cell receptor beta chains below, sequenced in a study of blood T cell repertoires in COVID-19. The assay was immunoSEQ multiplex PCR, and TCRdb's table has in-frame clones only and misses some. This table holds tens of thousands of clones, about 74% found once. The sequencing sample was made of peripheral blood. These TCRs come from a man between 65 and 79 years old with COVID-19, enrolled during active disease.

This chain links TRBV19 with TRBJ1-2; D is ambiguous. Germline V lookup: CDR1 LNHDA, CDR2 SQIVND (reference sequence). The CDR3 has 13 amino acids. Deletions cut 3 bases from V and 5 bases from J, with 10 bases between. Here the CDR3 reads CASSIGNKYGYTF. CDR3 in DNA: TGTGCCAGTAGTATCGGGAATAAGTATGGCTACACCTTC.

The chain links TRBV19 to TRBJ2-5; 8 bases align to TRBD1. The CDR3 is 14 residues long. Germline-derived CDR1 and CDR2 are LNHDA and SQIVND (reference sequence). Trimming cost V 0 bases and J 4 bases; bases outside gene matches: 1. CDR3 in amino acids: CASSIDDRGETQYF. Here the CDR3 DNA reads TGTGCCAGTAGTATAGATGACAGGGGAGAGACCCAGTACTTC.

V usage is TRBV30 and J usage is TRBJ1-3, with D uncertain. V gave up 0 bases and J gave up 4 bases, with 13 bases separating them. CDR1 GTSNPN and CDR2 SVGIG come from the germline V gene (reference sequence). This CDR3 comprises 15 residues. CDR3 protein: CAWSVHGRTGNTIYF. The CDR3 region has the DNA TGTGCCTGGAGTGTACACGGGAGGACCGGAAACACCATATATTTT.

The chain is built from TRBV9 and TRBJ2-2; 7 bases are a match to TRBD2. This CDR3 has 14 residues. From germline, CDR1 is SGDLS and CDR2 YYNGEE. Unmatched junction bases numbered 6, after V lost 6 bases and J lost 4 bases. The chain's CDR3 is CASTGGSLTGELFF. For the CDR3, the DNA is TGTGCCAGCACAGGCGGGAGCCTCACCGGGGAGCTGTTTTTT.

J is TRBJ1-1 and V is TRBV4-2; the match to TRBD1 covers 8 bases. V shed 1 base and J 0 bases; nucleotides not matched to a gene: 4. CDR3 length: 16 amino acids. Per germline, CDR1 LGHNA and CDR2 YNFKEQ. CDR3 in DNA: TGTGCCAGCAGCCAAGGTCCGGGACAGGTGAACACTGAAGCTTTCTTT. Encoded protein: CASSQGPGQVNTEAFF.

The chain carries TRBV9 and TRBJ1-1; TRBD1 might be the D (6 bases). The CDR3 has 13 amino acids. V lost 5 bases, J lost 3 bases, and 11 bases lay in between. Germline V gives CDR1 SGDLS, CDR2 YYNGEE. This chain's CDR3 is CASRAGADTEAFF. The CDR3 nucleotides read TGTGCCAGCAGAGCGGGGGCCGACACTGAAGCTTTCTTT.

This chain uses TRBV15 with TRBJ1-3; D is perhaps TRBD1 (5 bases). CDR1 is LNHNV and CDR2 is YYDKDF in the germline V gene (reference sequence). This CDR3 is 17 amino acids long. V gave up 0 bases and J gave up 2 bases, with 14 bases separating them. CDR3: CATSRDGGDMPGNTIYF. CDR3 nucleotides: TGTGCCACCAGCAGAGATGGGGGGGATATGCCTGGAAACACCATATATTTT.

The chain couples TRBV19 to TRBJ2-7; TRBD1 is a possible D gene (5 bases). The CDR3 length is 13 residues. Trimming cost V 0 bases and J 6 bases, with 9 bases left between them. The germline gives CDR1 LNHDA, CDR2 SQIVND (reference sequence). The CDR3: CASSIDLGLEQYF. The DNA of the CDR3 is TGTGCCAGTAGTATAGATTTGGGGCTCGAGCAGTACTTC. Supplemented by reference TRBV19 and TRBJ2-7, the full variable domain reads DGGITQSPKYLFRKEGQNVTLSCEQNLNHDAMYWYRQDPGQGLRLIYYSQIVNDFQKGDIAEGYSVSREKKESFPLTVTSAQKNPTAFYLCASSIDLGLEQYFGPGTRLTVT.

This chain joins TRBV6-6 and TRBJ2-7; D is unclear. Trimming removed 5 bases from V and 4 bases from J, with 12 bases in between. Germline CDR1 reads MNHNY; CDR2 reads SVGAGI (reference sequence). The CDR3 runs to 13 residues. The CDR3 nucleotides read TGTGCCAGCAGTCCTTCCGGGTTGTACGAGCAGTACTTC. Amino acid sequence: CASSPSGLYEQYF.

The V and J genes are TRBV5-6 and TRBJ2-1, with D perhaps matching TRBD2 (5 bases). The CDR3 loop spans 13 amino acids. The V and J ends lost 4 bases and 3 bases respectively, with 8 bases between them. Germline CDR1 is SGHDT and CDR2 is YYEEEE. The CDR3 loop is CASSGSGYNEQFF. The CDR3 DNA sequence: TGTGCCAGCAGCGGGAGCGGCTACAATGAGCAGTTCTTC.

The chain has TRBV5-1 and TRBJ1-6; the match to TRBD1 covers 7 bases. Germline CDR1 is SGHRS and CDR2 is YFSETQ. This CDR3 has 15 residues. CDR3 region: CASARDSVYNSPLHF. The CDR3 region has the DNA TGCGCTTCCGCTCGGGACAGCGTTTATAATTCACCCCTCCACTTT.

This chain connects TRBV7-8 to TRBJ2-7, with 7 bases matching TRBD2. V shed 1 base, J shed 4 bases, and the junction held 4 bases outside the gene matches. Per germline, CDR1 SGHVS and CDR2 FQNEAQ. This CDR3 has 14 residues. The CDR3 loop reads CASSLVQRDYEQYF. The CDR3 nucleotides are TGTGCCAGCAGCTTAGTCCAGCGGGATTACGAGCAGTACTTC.

The chain joins TRBV7-9 to TRBJ2-3, with D perhaps TRBD1 (6 bases). Germline CDR1 and CDR2: SEHNR and FQNEAQ (reference sequence). The V end was cut by 3 bases, the J end by 2 bases, with 12 bases between. The CDR3 is 15 amino acids. The DNA of the CDR3 is TGTGCCAGCAGCTTCGGCCAGGGGCCCACAGATACGCAGTATTTT. It specifies CASSFGQGPTDTQYF.

The chain combines TRBV19 with TRBJ2-4; the D gene is possibly TRBD2 (6 bases). V was cut by 4 bases and J by 2 bases, with 18 bases left in between. CDR3 length: 17 residues. Germline lookup yields CDR1 LNHDA and CDR2 SQIVND (reference sequence). CDR3 amino acids: CASSSPPGGMTKNIQYF. The CDR3 region has the DNA TGTGCCAGTAGTAGCCCGCCCGGGGGTATGACCAAAAACATTCAGTACTTC.

Only a few counts were recorded for this clone. The rearrangement links TRBV15 to TRBJ1-4; D is ambiguous. Trimming pared 6 bases from V and 5 bases from J, leaving 4 bases between. CDR1 and CDR2 from the germline V gene are LNHNV and YYDKDF (reference sequence). The CDR3 is 11 amino acids. The CDR3 region is CATRQNEKLFF. The CDR3 DNA sequence: TGTGCCACCAGACAGAATGAAAAACTGTTTTTT.

The chain carries TRBV4-3 and TRBJ2-2; no firm D call. Looked up from germline, CDR1 is LGHNA and CDR2 is YSLEER. V lost 0 bases and J lost 2, with 16 bases in between. This CDR3 is 18 amino acids long. The CDR3 is CASSQERQAPLNTGELFF. CDR3 bases: TGCGCCAGCAGCCAAGAACGGCAAGCCCCACTAAACACCGGGGAGCTGTTTTTT.